These T cell receptor beta chains were read from a single sample in a study of blood T cell repertoires in COVID-19. The method was immunoSEQ multiplex PCR; TCRdb's version includes in-frame clones alone and lacks a portion of them. The sample shows about 270,000 clones, around 86% of them seen only once. The material sequenced was peripheral blood. These receptors originate from a man in his forties with active or convalescent COVID-19. Both conserved end residues are part of each CDR3. The order of the fields is clone size, J gene, V gene, D gene, CDR3 length, CDR3 protein, CDR3 DNA. D genes are given only for firm matches. A clone size is listed for some rows: how often the clone was seen (once, few, many), or a class if it is expanded.

NA,TRBJ2-1,TRBV11-2,NA,12,CASSQGGNEQFF,TGTGCCAGCAGCCAGGGGGGTAATGAGCAGTTCTTC
NA,TRBJ1-6,TRBV10-3,TRBD1,15,CAIGPDRANNSPLHF,TGTGCCATCGGTCCGGACAGGGCGAATAATTCACCCCTCCACTTT
NA,TRBJ1-5,TRBV4-1,TRBD1,19,CASSQGRRGQGFGSQPQHF,TGCGCCAGCAGCCAAGGACGACGGGGACAGGGGTTCGGGAGTCAGCCCCAGCATTTT
NA,TRBJ2-1,TRBV24-1,TRBD1,16,CATSDIRQGSYNEQFF,TGTGCCACCAGTGACATCAGACAGGGCTCCTACAATGAGCAGTTCTTC
NA,TRBJ1-1,TRBV5-4,TRBD1,16,CASSFLKGQLNTEAFF,TGTGCCAGCAGCTTCTTAAAGGGACAGTTGAACACTGAAGCTTTCTTT
NA,TRBJ2-5,TRBV12-5,TRBD1,15,CASGPGTGSGETQYF,TGTGCTAGTGGTCCCGGGACAGGGTCGGGGGAGACCCAGTACTTC
NA,TRBJ1-1,TRBV2,TRBD1,13,CASNRGLGTEAFF,TGTGCCAGCAACAGGGGGCTAGGAACTGAAGCTTTCTTT
NA,TRBJ2-1,TRBV18,TRBD1,16,CASSPRTGLSYNEQFF,TGTGCCAGCTCCCCGCGGACAGGGCTGTCCTACAATGAGCAGTTCTTC
few,TRBJ1-1,TRBV6-1,NA,15,CASSESLRSNTEAFF,TGTGCCAGCAGTGAAAGCTTGCGGAGCAACACTGAAGCTTTCTTT
NA,TRBJ2-3,TRBV7-7,NA,15,CASSLGGGERDTQYF,TGTGCCAGCAGCCTGGGCGGCGGGGAGAGAGATACGCAGTATTTT
NA,TRBJ1-2,TRBV30,NA,13,CAWSPPGIYGYTF,TGTGCCTGGAGCCCCCCCGGGATCTATGGCTACACCTTC
NA,TRBJ2-5,TRBV6-6,NA,12,CASSSPKETQYF,TGTGCCAGCAGCTCCCCTAAAGAGACCCAGTACTTC
NA,TRBJ1-3,TRBV19,NA,13,CASSIEGWNTIYF,TGTGCCAGTAGTATTGAGGGTTGGAACACCATATATTTT
NA,TRBJ1-2,TRBV18,TRBD1,16,CASSPPGQDPTSGYTF,TGTGCCAGCTCACCCCCGGGACAGGACCCTACCAGTGGCTACACCTTC
NA,TRBJ2-1,TRBV10-1,TRBD2,17,CASSRVLGGRGYNEQFF,TGCGCCAGCAGCCGAGTTTTGGGCGGGAGAGGTTACAATGAGCAGTTCTTC
NA,TRBJ1-1,TRBV2,NA,13,CASNADTYHEAFF,TGTGCCAGCAATGCGGACACTTACCATGAAGCTTTCTTT
NA,TRBJ2-6,TRBV2,NA,16,CASSTHTVSGANVLTF,TGTGCCAGCAGTACCCACACAGTCTCTGGGGCCAACGTCCTGACTTTC
NA,TRBJ1-1,TRBV5-1,TRBD1,14,CASRRDRRNTEAFF,TGCGCCAGCAGACGGGACAGGAGGAACACTGAAGCTTTCTTT
NA,TRBJ1-6,TRBV3-1/TRBV3-2,TRBD1,14,CASSRGQTDSPLHF,TGTGCCAGCAGCCGGGGACAGACGGATTCACCCCTCCACTTT
NA,TRBJ2-7,TRBV27,TRBD1,18,CASSPSPLGQAIPYEQYF,TGTGCCAGCAGTCCCTCTCCGCTAGGACAGGCGATACCCTACGAGCAGTACTTC
NA,TRBJ2-2,TRBV5-1,TRBD1,15,CASSFTGVNTGELFF,TGCGCCAGCAGCTTCACAGGGGTGAACACCGGGGAGCTGTTTTTT
NA,TRBJ2-3,TRBV7-3,NA,15,CASSPGGTSTDTQYF,TGTGCCAGCAGCCCCGGGGGGACAAGCACAGATACGCAGTATTTT
NA,TRBJ2-7,TRBV3-1/TRBV3-2,TRBD1,16,CASSQAAQGARGEQYF,TGTGCCAGCAGCCAAGCTGCACAGGGGGCGCGCGGCGAGCAGTACTTC
NA,TRBJ1-4,TRBV7-9,NA,17,CASSFGGRGTPDEKLFF,TGTGCCAGCAGCTTTGGGGGTAGGGGGACACCTGATGAAAAACTGTTTTTT
NA,TRBJ2-7,TRBV11-2,NA,14,CASSLGGGIYEQYF,TGTGCCAGCAGCTTAGGCGGGGGCATCTACGAGCAGTACTTC
once,TRBJ1-1,TRBV30,NA,13,CAWSVRGLGEAFF,TGTGCCTGGAGTGTTAGGGGTTTGGGAGAAGCTTTCTTT
NA,TRBJ1-2,TRBV5-1,TRBD1,15,CASSLFEGQGDGYTF,TGCGCCAGCAGCTTGTTCGAGGGACAGGGGGATGGCTACACCTTC
once,TRBJ1-5,TRBV6-1,NA,17,CASSEALSRRVNQPQHF,TGTGCCAGCAGTGAAGCGCTGTCGCGCAGGGTGAATCAGCCCCAGCATTTT
NA,TRBJ2-7,TRBV10-3,NA,12,CASDRVNVQQYF,TGTGCCAGCGATCGGGTGAACGTCCAGCAGTACTTC
NA,TRBJ2-2,TRBV9,NA,15,CASSPQGTETGELFF,TGTGCCAGCAGCCCTCAGGGGACCGAAACCGGGGAGCTGTTTTTT
once,TRBJ2-2,TRBV28,NA,15,CASSYHSLDTGELFF,TGTGCCAGCAGCTACCACAGCCTGGACACCGGGGAGCTGTTTTTT
NA,TRBJ2-2,TRBV24-1,TRBD2,17,CATSDSYSSGGNGELFF,TGTGCCACCAGTGATTCATACTCCAGCGGGGGCAACGGGGAGCTGTTTTTT
few,TRBJ2-1,TRBV28,TRBD2,15,CASSPRLAGGGEQFF,TGTGCCAGCAGCCCGAGACTAGCGGGGGGCGGGGAGCAGTTCTTC
NA,TRBJ2-2,TRBV24-1,NA,18,CATSDPLSPGSHTGELFF,TGTGCCACCAGTGACCCCTTGAGCCCAGGGTCCCACACCGGGGAGCTGTTTTTT
few,TRBJ2-2,TRBV2,TRBD2,15,CASSRAGADTGELFF,TGTGCCAGCAGTAGGGCGGGAGCGGACACCGGGGAGCTGTTTTTT
NA,TRBJ2-1,TRBV7-9,TRBD1,14,CASRRDSNLNEQFF,TGTGCCAGCAGGAGGGACAGTAATTTAAATGAGCAGTTCTTC
NA,TRBJ1-3,TRBV21-1,NA,13,CASKTLAGNTIYF,TGTGCCAGCAAAACTCTGGCTGGAAACACCATATATTTT
NA,TRBJ1-1,TRBV3-1/TRBV3-2,TRBD1,15,CASSQAGQTDSEAFF,TGTGCCAGCAGCCAAGCGGGACAGACAGATTCTGAAGCTTTCTTT
NA,TRBJ1-2,TRBV10-2,NA,13,CASTPTGEGGYTF,TGCGCCAGCACCCCCACGGGTGAAGGCGGCTACACCTTC
NA,TRBJ1-5,TRBV27,TRBD1,15,CASSPGTASNQPQHF,TGTGCCAGCAGTCCAGGGACAGCAAGCAATCAGCCCCAGCATTTT
NA,TRBJ2-3,TRBV10-3,NA,14,CAISESAGTDTQYF,TGTGCCATCAGTGAGTCCGCGGGCACAGATACGCAGTATTTT
NA,TRBJ2-7,TRBV25-1,TRBD1,14,CASTTGTGVIEQYF,TGTGCCAGTACGACCGGGACAGGGGTCATCGAGCAGTACTTC
NA,TRBJ2-5,TRBV2,NA,13,CASSDGIQETQYF,TGTGCCAGCAGTGACGGGATCCAAGAGACCCAGTACTTC
NA,TRBJ1-2,TRBV5-3,NA,14,CARSLWQGDYGYTF,TGTGCCAGAAGCTTGTGGCAGGGTGACTATGGCTACACCTTC
NA,TRBJ2-3,TRBV7-9,NA,13,CASSGGPWNTQYF,TGTGCCAGCAGCGGAGGGCCTTGGAATACGCAGTATTTT
NA,TRBJ2-7,TRBV5-4,TRBD1,14,CASSRGQKIYEQYF,TGTGCCAGCAGCCGGGGACAGAAAATTTACGAGCAGTACTTC
NA,TRBJ1-6,TRBV10-3,TRBD1,16,CAISKTGTGFGSPLHF,TGTGCCATCAGTAAGACCGGGACAGGGTTTGGTTCACCCCTCCACTTT
NA,TRBJ1-5,TRBV25-1,NA,15,CASSSTAGINQPQHF,TGTGCCAGCAGCTCAACAGCAGGGATCAATCAGCCCCAGCATTTT
NA,TRBJ2-4,TRBV7-2,TRBD2,13,CASSFRGENIQYF,TGTGCCAGCAGCTTTCGGGGGGAAAACATTCAGTACTTC